This T cell receptor beta chain was recorded in a study of blood T cell repertoires in COVID-19. Looking at the study overall: Acute and convalescent COVID-19 samples came from the United States, Italy and Spain. Sample material is recorded as cDNA or gDNA derived from T cells, B-cell-depleted T cells, or PBMCs.

In the study's own analysis: Reference gene primer amplification gave nucleated cell count estimates. The data were produced by immunoSEQ multiplex PCR, yet TCRdb's version contains in-frame clones alone and is incomplete. Clonal size and the V and J genes are those of that table, whereas D and trimming came from the DNA. The sample lists about 220,000 clones; 80% to 85% were seen once. This clone was counted only a few times. The receptor was isolated from a woman in her sixties with acute or convalescent COVID-19. Sequences were obtained from peripheral blood.

CDR3 residues: CASSWLGTGSGNTIYF. The CDR3 nucleotides read TGTGCCAGCAGCTGGTTGGGGACAGGCTCTGGAAACACCATATATTTT. The chain joins TRBV7-9 to TRBJ1-3, with 8 nucleotides matching TRBD1. This CDR3 contains 16 residues. The germline gives CDR1 SEHNR, CDR2 FQNEAQ (reference sequence). V was pared by 4 bases and J by 0 bases, with 5 bases of the junction left unmatched.